This record covers a single T cell receptor beta chain. In the original processing: Reference gene primer amplification gave nucleated cell count estimates. Some clones are missing from TCRdb's copy, which holds only in-frame ones; the method was immunoSEQ multiplex PCR. V and J calls and clone size are copied from that table; D and trimming were computed from the DNA. The sample has some 150,000 clones, around 83% seen once. The sample is drawn from a study of blood T cell repertoires in COVID-19. Study as a whole: Acute-phase and convalescent COVID-19 samples originated in the United States, Italy and Spain.

Per germline, CDR1 SGHAT and CDR2 FQDESV (reference sequence). The V end was cut by 4 bases, the J end by 5 bases, with 8 bases between. The CDR3 has 13 amino acids. The TCR sequence derives from a man aged 35-49 years with acute or convalescent COVID-19. This chain connects TRBV11-1 to TRBJ1-4; D remains unclear. The material sequenced was peripheral blood. The CDR3 region is CASSSTGNEKLFF. CDR3 bases: TGTGCCAGCAGCTCCACCGGGAATGAAAAACTGTTTTTT.